A single sample is the source of the 8 T cell receptor beta chains below, sequenced in a study of shared clonotypes between healthy human individuals. The repertoire was sequenced with immunoSEQ multiplex PCR; TCRdb's copy has only in-frame clones and lacks some. This table holds 1.5 million to 2.5 million clones, 85% to 95% found once. Naive CD8 cells, CD45RO-negative and positively selected for CCR7, excluded terminally differentiated effector memory CD45RA+ cells. Sequencing was carried out using naive CD8+ T cells sorted from blood. Source of these receptors: a young man in good health.

Comments on this clone: The identical CDR3 is also encoded by other nucleotide sequences in the sample. CDR3 nucleotides: TGTGCCAGCAGTTTTGGGCAGAACACCGGGGAGCTGTTTTTT. Protein sequence: CASSFGQNTGELFF. The chain recombines TRBV6-5 with TRBJ2-2; D is unresolved. Germline lookup yields CDR1 MNHEY and CDR2 SVGAGI. V dropped 4 bases and J dropped 1 base, with 7 bases sitting between them. This CDR3 region has 14 residues.

The chain joins TRBV2 to TRBJ2-5; 12 bases map to TRBD2. Looked up from germline, CDR1 is SNHLY and CDR2 is FYNNEI. The CDR3 loop spans 16 amino acids. The V gene end was trimmed by 7 bases and the J gene end by 2 bases; junction bases not matched to a gene: 8. The CDR3 DNA follows: TGTGCCAGCATGGAAACTAGCGGGGGGCTGCAAGAGACCCAGTACTTC. It codes for CASMETSGGLQETQYF.

This sequence joins TRBV29-1 and TRBJ2-7; either TRBD1 or TRBD2 may fit D (5 bases each). The germline gives CDR1 SQVTM, CDR2 ANQGSEA. V was clipped by 2 bases and J by 6 bases, with 8 bases between them. This CDR3 region has 11 residues. This CDR3 is CSVEWGTEQYF. The CDR3 DNA reads as TGCAGCGTTGAATGGGGGACCGAGCAGTACTTC.

The chain carries TRBV4-1 and TRBJ1-5; D possibly corresponds to TRBD1 (6 bases). Germline V gene sequence: CDR1 MGHRA, CDR2 YSYEKL. The CDR3 consists of 22 residues. Trimming removed 0 bases from V and 0 bases from J, with 27 bases in between. CDR3 nucleotides: TGCGCCAGCAGCCAAGACCCCCCGGACAGCGAAGCCTTCCTATATAGCAATCAGCCCCAGCATTTT. Residues: CASSQDPPDSEAFLYSNQPQHF.

V and J are TRBV6-6 and TRBJ2-1; D tentatively fits TRBD1 or TRBD2 (5 bases each). Deletions cut 7 bases from V and 5 bases from J, with 15 bases between. Germline CDR1 reads MNHNY; CDR2 reads SVGAGI (reference sequence). The CDR3 runs to 14 residues. CDR3 loop: CASTQPGTHNEQFF. The CDR3 DNA follows: TGTGCCAGCACCCAGCCGGGGACCCACAATGAGCAGTTCTTC.

This chain joins TRBV5-5 and TRBJ1-6, with 7 bases that match TRBD1. Germline V CDR1 and CDR2: SGHKS, YYEKEE (reference sequence). CDR3 length: 14 amino acids. The J segment lost 7 bases and the V segment lost 7 bases, leaving 8 bases of the junction unmatched. The CDR3 loop is CASATGYGNSPLHF. The CDR3 nucleotides read TGTGCCAGCGCGACAGGGTATGGAAATTCACCCCTCCACTTT.

This chain connects TRBV4-1 to TRBJ2-3; 10 bases agree with TRBD2. V lost 0 bases to trimming and J lost 8 bases; unmatched junction nucleotides: 11. Per the germline V gene, CDR1 is MGHRA and CDR2 is YSYEKL. The CDR3 sequence is 17 residues long. This CDR3 reads CASSQEKRGGPPGTQYF. In DNA form, the CDR3 reads TGCGCCAGCAGCCAAGAGAAGCGGGGGGGCCCCCCCGGTACGCAGTATTTT.

This rearrangement joins TRBV6-5 to TRBJ2-2; D is perhaps TRBD1 (6 bases). CDR3 size: 15 residues. Trimming took off 9 bases at V and 4 bases at J, with 18 bases between the two ends. Germline loops: CDR1 MNHEY, CDR2 SVGAGI. The CDR3 bases are TGTGCCAGTACGAACCAGGGGCAGTTCACCGGGGAGCTGTTTTTT. Its protein is CASTNQGQFTGELFF.